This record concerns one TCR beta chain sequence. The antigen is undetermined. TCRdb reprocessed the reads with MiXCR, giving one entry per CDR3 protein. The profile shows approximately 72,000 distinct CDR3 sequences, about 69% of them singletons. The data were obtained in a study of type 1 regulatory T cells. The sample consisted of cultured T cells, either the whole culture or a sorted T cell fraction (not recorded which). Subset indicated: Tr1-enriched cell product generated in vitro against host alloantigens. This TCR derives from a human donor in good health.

The CDR3 sequence: CASRQSQRAEQYF. In DNA form, the CDR3 reads TGTGCCAGCAGACAATCACAAAGGGCCGAGCAGTACTTC. The gene calls are TRBV27 and TRBJ2-7; D gene uncertain. Germline V gene data show CDR1 as MNHEY and CDR2 as SMNVEV (reference sequence). V was trimmed by 6 bases and J by 6 bases, leaving 15 bases between them. CDR3 size: 13 residues.